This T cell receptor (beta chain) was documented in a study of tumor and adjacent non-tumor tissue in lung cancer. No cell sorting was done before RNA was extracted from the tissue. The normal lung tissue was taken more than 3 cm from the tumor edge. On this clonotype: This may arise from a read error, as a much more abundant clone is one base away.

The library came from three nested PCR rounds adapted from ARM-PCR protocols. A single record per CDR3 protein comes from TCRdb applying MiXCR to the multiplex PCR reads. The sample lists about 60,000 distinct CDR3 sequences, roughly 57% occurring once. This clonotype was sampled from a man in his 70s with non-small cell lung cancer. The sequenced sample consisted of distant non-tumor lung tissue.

This chain's CDR3 is CVSKMGETQYF. The CDR3 coding sequence is TGTGTCAGCAAGATGGGGGAGACCCAGTACTTC. The V and J genes are TRBV6-1 and TRBJ2-5, with unresolved D. Per germline, CDR1 MNHNS and CDR2 SASEGT. This CDR3 has 11 residues.